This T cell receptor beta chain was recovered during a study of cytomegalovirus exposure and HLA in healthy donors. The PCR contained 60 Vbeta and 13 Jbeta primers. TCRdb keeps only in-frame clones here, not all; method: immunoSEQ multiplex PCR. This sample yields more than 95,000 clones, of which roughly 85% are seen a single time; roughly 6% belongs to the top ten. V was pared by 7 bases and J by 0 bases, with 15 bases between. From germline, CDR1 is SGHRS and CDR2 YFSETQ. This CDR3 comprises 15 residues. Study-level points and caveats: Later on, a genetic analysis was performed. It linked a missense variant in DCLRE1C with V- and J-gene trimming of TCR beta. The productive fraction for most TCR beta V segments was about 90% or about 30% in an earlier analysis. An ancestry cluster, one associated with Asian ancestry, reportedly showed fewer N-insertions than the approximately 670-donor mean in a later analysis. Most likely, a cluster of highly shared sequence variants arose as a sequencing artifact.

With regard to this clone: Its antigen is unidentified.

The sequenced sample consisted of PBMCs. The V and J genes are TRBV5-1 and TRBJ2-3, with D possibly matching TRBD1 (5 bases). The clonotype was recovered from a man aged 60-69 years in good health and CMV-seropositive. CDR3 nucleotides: TGCGCCAGCCATAGGGGCGTATCTAGCACAGATACGCAGTATTTT. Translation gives CASHRGVSSTDTQYF.